Listed below are T cell receptor beta chains from one sample, sequenced in a study of vaccination effects on CD4 cells after COVID-19. Their target antigens are unknown. Clones were read by immunoSEQ multiplex PCR, and TCRdb kept only the in-frame ones, dropping some. The sample has some 50,000 clones, roughly 74% seen once. Sequencing used CD4+ T cells from PBMCs cultured without peptide, obtained before COVID-19 vaccination. All receptors derive from a human donor who had a prior SARS-CoV-2 infection. Each CDR3 is given with its conserved first and last residue. A D gene is named only where the DNA matches it firmly. A row's size may be missing; if present it is once, few, many or a size class.

>TRBV30|NA|NA|TRBJ1-4
TGTGCCTGGAGTCTCGCGGGTGAAAAACTGTTTTTT
CAWSLAGEKLFF
>TRBV7-6|NA|TRBD2|TRBJ2-5
TGTGCCAGCAGCCAAAGACAGGCGCCTAGCGGGAGTCAGACCCAGTACTTC
CASSQRQAPSGSQTQYF
>TRBV9|NA|TRBD1|TRBJ2-7
TGTGCCAGCAGGGGAACCGGGACAGGACTCTACGAGCAGTACTTC
CASRGTGTGLYEQYF
>TRBV15|NA|NA|TRBJ1-1
TGTGCCACCAGCAGAGGTCCCGACAGGAACACTGAAGCTTTCTTT
CATSRGPDRNTEAFF
>TRBV4-1|NA|NA|TRBJ1-4
TGCGCCAGCAGCCGGGGTGCAACTAATGAAAAACTGTTTTTT
CASSRGATNEKLFF
>TRBV7-3|NA|TRBD2|TRBJ2-5
TGTGCCAGCAGCCCCGTGGGGGGAGGGCGCCAAGAGACCCAGTACTTC
CASSPVGGGRQETQYF
>TRBV5-1|NA|NA|TRBJ2-2
TGCGCCAGCAGCTTGGAGGGCAGGGCCGGGGAGCTGTTTTTT
CASSLEGRAGELFF
>TRBV11-3|NA|NA|TRBJ2-7
TGTGCCAGCAGCTCCCCCGTGAAGCGCGCCTACGAGCAGTACTTC
CASSSPVKRAYEQYF
>TRBV11-3|NA|NA|TRBJ1-1
TGTGCCAGCAGCTTAGGGGGTGCAGGGTCGGGCACTGAAGCTTTCTTT
CASSLGGAGSGTEAFF
>TRBV30|NA|NA|TRBJ1-2
TGTGCCCTAAGACAGGAGATGGCTAACTATGGCTACACCTTC
CALRQEMANYGYTF
>TRBV24-1|few|NA|TRBJ2-1
TGTGCCACCAGTGGGCAGGGACTGGGTCTACAGGAGCAGTTCTTC
CATSGQGLGLQEQFF
>TRBV10-3|NA|TRBD1|TRBJ1-2
TGTGCCATCAGTGAGTCGTCAGGGGGCTTTAACTATGGCTACACCTTC
CAISESSGGFNYGYTF